The sequence of this TCR beta chain was determined in a study of blood T cells in healthy people across ages. Regarding the study as a whole: With age, beta diversity per million T cells declined roughly linearly, significantly by 30 to 50.

For this clonotype: Its antigen remains unknown.

Trimming took off 4 bases at V and 5 bases at J, with 11 bases between the two ends. This CDR3 is 12 amino acids long. Germline CDR1 is DFQATT and CDR2 is SNEGSKA (reference sequence). Caucasian individuals from Russia who were healthy and aged about 6 to 90 acted as donors. Combining a sample-barcoded 5' primer with a J-beta primer mix, a second PCR ran for roughly 6 to 11 cycles. One entry per CDR3 protein, called by TCRdb with MiXCR from the 5' RACE reads. The table lists around 1,500,000 distinct CDR3 sequences, 42% of them singletons. The rearrangement joins TRBV20-1 to TRBJ2-5; maybe TRBD1 (5 bases). Specimen: blood. This receptor was identified in a woman between 18 and 30 years old in good health. This CDR3 is CSANDRLETQYF. CDR3 DNA: TGCAGTGCTAATGACAGATTGGAGACCCAGTACTTC.